This T cell receptor (beta chain) was recorded in a study of T cells in Graves' hyperthyroidism and ophthalmopathy. Study-level findings and limits: The model predicted ophthalmopathy a median around six months before onset. Ophthalmopathy and stable hyperthyroidism were told apart by a 13 V-J model. Most clonotypes expanded in thyroid above 0.001 were likewise present in blood.

Trimming shortened V by 5 bases and J by 0 bases, and 4 bases separated the two germline ends. CDR1 SGHTA and CDR2 FQGTGA come from the germline V gene. The CDR3 length is 12 residues. Diagnoses used clinical symptoms, serum thyroxine and TRAb, thyroid ultrasound and orbital computed tomography. Amplification of TCR beta CDR3 regions was performed using RNA transcripts as template. A set of HTBI primers served as the primers for a first-round RT-PCR of the TCR CDR3. TCRdb recomputed calls from the multiplex PCR reads with MiXCR, one row per CDR3 protein. Among about 520,000 distinct CDR3 sequences listed, around 22% were seen once. This clonotype was observed many times. Its antigen is undetermined.

The genes are TRBV7-3 and TRBJ1-1; D unresolved. Sequenced sample: blood. The clonotype originates from a woman in her thirties with Graves' ophthalmopathy. The CDR3: CASSGLNTEAFF. CDR3 DNA sequence: TGTGCCAGCAGCGGCTTGAACACTGAAGCTTTCTTT. Based on the CDR3 plus reference TRBV7-3 and TRBJ1-1, the full variable domain is GAGVSQTPSNKVTEKGKYVELRCDPISGHTALYWYRQSLGQGPEFLIYFQGTGAADDSGLPNDRFFAVRPEGSVSTLKIQRTERGDSAVYLCASSGLNTEAFFGQGTRLTVV.